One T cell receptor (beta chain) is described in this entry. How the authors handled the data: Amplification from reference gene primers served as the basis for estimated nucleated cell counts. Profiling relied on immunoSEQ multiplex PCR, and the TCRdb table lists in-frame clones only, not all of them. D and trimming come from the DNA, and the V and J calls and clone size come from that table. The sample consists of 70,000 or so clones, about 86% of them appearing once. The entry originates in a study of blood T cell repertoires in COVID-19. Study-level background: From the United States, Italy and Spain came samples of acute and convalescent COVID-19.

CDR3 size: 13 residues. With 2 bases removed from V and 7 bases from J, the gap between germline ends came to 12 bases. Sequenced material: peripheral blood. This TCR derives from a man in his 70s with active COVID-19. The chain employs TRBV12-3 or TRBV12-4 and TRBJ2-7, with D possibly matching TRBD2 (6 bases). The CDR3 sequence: CASSLRGSGEQYF. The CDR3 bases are TGTGCCAGCAGTTTACGGGGGTCGGGGGAGCAGTACTTC.